The text below deals with one T cell receptor (beta chain). This clone occurred a few times. Which antigen it targets is not known. No base-level quality is on record; no much larger clone is a single base apart. The source of the sample is a study of CD8+ T cells in alopecia areata (dated by TCRdb to 2016 to 2018). Some background on the complete study: Treated patients were enrolled in an open-label pilot trial of oral tofacitinib, 5 to 10 mg twice daily, for moderate-to-severe alopecia areata. Patients received tofacitinib for 6 to 18 months and were then followed off drug for 6 months to check for delayed response and recurrence. In treated patients, disease severity was measured using the SALT score, which gives the percentage of scalp surface area affected. High-throughput TCRbeta sequencing was used to examine T cell clonal expansion in alopecia areata in both the C3H/HeJ mouse model and human patients. Scalp tissue and sorted CD4+ and CD8+ peripheral blood T cells from patchy and totalis/universalis alopecia areata patients and from healthy controls were covered by human TCRbeta sequencing. Biopsies were taken from tofacitinib-treated patients at baseline and at 4 and 24 weeks of treatment, and a later scalp biopsy was taken in several of the tofacitinib-treated patients. Scalp clonality was compared across normal scalp (n=4), patchy alopecia areata scalp (n=8), and alopecia totalis/universalis scalp (n=8). The RNA source kit depended on sample type: the PAXgene miRNA kit for fixed scalp, the miRNeasy kit for PBMCs, and the RNeasy kit for mouse skin. immunoSEQ multiplex PCR using 35 Vbeta forward primers and 13 Jbeta reverse primers was used to amplify TCRbeta CDR3 regions.

According to the study, the label for this sample's treatment or condition signals: oral pan-JAK inhibitor, 5-10 mg twice daily. Peripheral blood and lesional scalp punch biopsies were obtained from patients with alopecia areata. After PBMCs were isolated by density centrifugation and stained for CD3, CD4 and CD8, a FACSAria was used to sort CD4+ and CD8+ T cells. Receptor libraries were prepared by the immunoSEQ multiplex PCR assay. For TCR sequencing, RNA was extracted from every sample and reverse transcribed into cDNA to serve as template. First-strand cDNA was synthesized using SuperScript III with a 2:1 mix of oligo-dT and random hexamers. A synthetic immune receptor repertoire was used to measure amplification bias, and any remaining bias was corrected computationally. In the original analysis: Raw reads were preprocessed to remove errors, and CDR3 was defined by IMGT conventions from the conserved cysteine to phenylalanine. Clonality was calculated as 1 minus Shannon entropy normalized by log2 of the number of productive unique TCRs. CD4 or CD8 identity of scalp clones was inferred by cross-referencing scalp TCRbeta sequences with sorted blood CD4 and CD8 repertoires. In TCRdb, the immuneACCESS table is reduced to in-frame sequences with V and J assigned. These tables do not hold every clone; where another copy was compared, an unresolved V gene accounts for under half, and the others remain unexplained. V and J calls and clone size are given by that table; D and trimming were obtained from the DNA. In all, the sample holds some 170,000 clones, and about 54% of those were seen once. Roughly 17% of the sample comes from the top ten.

The research as a whole found: Because the treated cohort was small and had only one nonresponder, larger studies are needed to examine links between baseline CD8+ expansion and response. With tofacitinib, both scalp clonality and the number of expanded CD8+ clones among the top 100 scalp clones went down significantly. Lesional scalp, especially in alopecia totalis/universalis, showed higher clonality and more expanded CD8+ clones than normal scalp, suggesting antigenic drive. TCR sequences shared between patients were less clear than in mice, possibly partly because of HLA diversity in the patient population. Many expanded lesional clones persisted in scalp and blood during tofacitinib treatment, which may partly explain relapse after stopping treatment. Scalp TCR repertoire analysis is complicated because resident alphabeta T cells in normal human skin are also sequenced, whereas mouse skin is dominated by gammadelta T cells.

The V end gives up 4 bases and the J end 4 bases, leaving 7 bases in the junction not matched to a gene. The CDR3 runs 14 amino acids, cysteine and phenylalanine included. Only CDR3 DNA remains: 42 bases, in frame from the first base. CDR1 and CDR2 are read off the germline V gene (reference sequence) as SEHNR and FQNEAQ. The specimen comprised CD4+ T cells sorted from blood, sampled between weeks 55 and 70, from a patient treated with tofacitinib. The chain employs TRBV7-9 and TRBJ2-7, with 7 junctional bases fitting TRBD1. The source of this sequence is a human donor with alopecia areata. CDR3 region: CASSSEDRRYEQYF. The nucleotides are TGTGCCAGCAGCTCGGAGGACAGGAGATACGAGCAGTACTTC.